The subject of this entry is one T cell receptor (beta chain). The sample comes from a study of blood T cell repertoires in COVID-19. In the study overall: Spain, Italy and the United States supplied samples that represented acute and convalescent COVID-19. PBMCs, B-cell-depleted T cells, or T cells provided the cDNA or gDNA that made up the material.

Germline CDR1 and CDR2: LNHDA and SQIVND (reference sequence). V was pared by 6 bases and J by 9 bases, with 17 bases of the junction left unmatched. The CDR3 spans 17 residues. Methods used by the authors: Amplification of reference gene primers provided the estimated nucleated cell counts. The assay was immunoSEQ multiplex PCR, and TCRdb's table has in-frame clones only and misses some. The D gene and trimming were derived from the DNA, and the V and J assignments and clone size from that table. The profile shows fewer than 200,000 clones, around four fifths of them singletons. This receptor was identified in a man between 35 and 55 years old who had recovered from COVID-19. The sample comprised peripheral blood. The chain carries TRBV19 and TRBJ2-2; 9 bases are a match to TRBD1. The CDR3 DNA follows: TGTGCCAGTAGCCTACTCTTCCGGGACAGGGCCCGCCGGGAGCTGTTTTTT. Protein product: CASSLLFRDRARRELFF.